The entry below gives a single T cell receptor (beta chain) sequence along with its context. The antigen is undetermined. This CDR3 region has 13 residues. The V end was cut by 6 bases, the J end by 6 bases, with 14 bases between. This specimen belongs to a study of T cell responses to AZD1222 COVID-19 vaccine. Clones were sequenced by immunoSEQ multiplex PCR, and TCRdb holds only the in-frame ones, with some missing. The sample gives tens of thousands of clones, roughly 90% of which show up once; approximately 5.3% is in the top ten. Findings and limits, study-wide: No day 14 peak samples; only post-peak repertoires were characterized. Spike-wide coverage was observed for vaccine-associated CD4 TCRs, with dominant responses at 160-218 and 743-854. Donor demographics were predominantly white British with a female majority; clonal diversity may be underestimated.

Pooling covered second doses at about 4 or about 12 weeks. The sequence was collected from an adult who received the AZD1222 COVID-19 vaccine. V usage is TRBV12-3 or TRBV12-4 and J usage is TRBJ1-2, with unresolved D. Sequenced here: peripheral blood, sampled 28 days after the second AZD1222 dose. The CDR3 nucleotides are TGTGCCAGCAGGGCTATGGAAGTACATGGCTACACCTTC. Translation: CASRAMEVHGYTF.